This is a list of T cell receptor beta chains from one sample in a study of blood T cells in healthy people across ages. MiXCR, applied by TCRdb to the 5' RACE reads, yields one record per CDR3 protein. The repertoire holds about 640,000 distinct CDR3 sequences, with around 54% as singletons. Sequencing used blood. The receptors were sampled from a man in his 60s in good health. Each CDR3 is given with its conserved first and last residue. Fields, in order: D gene, clone size, J gene, CDR3 length, V gene, CDR3 protein, CDR3 DNA. The D gene is left open where the match is weak. Size is stated for part of the rows, as once, few or many counts, or as a class when the clone is expanded.

d_gene: TRBD2
abundance: few
j_gene: TRBJ2-5
len: 16
v_gene: TRBV5-1
CDR3aa: CASSSGLAGAQETQYF
CDR3nt: TGCGCCAGCAGCTCGGGACTAGCGGGGGCACAAGAGACCCAGTACTTC

d_gene: NA
abundance: once
j_gene: TRBJ1-1
len: 15
v_gene: TRBV24-1
CDR3aa: CATSDGRRGTTEAFF
CDR3nt: TGTGCCACCAGTGACGGGAGGAGGGGGACTACTGAAGCTTTCTTT

d_gene: NA
abundance: NA
j_gene: TRBJ1-5
len: 16
v_gene: TRBV6-6
CDR3aa: CASSYSKGPIAQPQHF
CDR3nt: TGTGCCAGCAGTTACTCTAAAGGACCAATCGCTCAGCCCCAGCATTTT

d_gene: NA
abundance: NA
j_gene: TRBJ2-4
len: 13
v_gene: TRBV20-1
CDR3aa: CSAEGMTLGIQYF
CDR3nt: TGCAGTGCTGAGGGGATGACGTTAGGCATTCAGTACTTC

d_gene: TRBD2
abundance: once
j_gene: TRBJ2-1
len: 16
v_gene: TRBV3-1
CDR3aa: CASSQGGRGGYNEQFF
CDR3nt: TGTGCCAGCAGCCAAGGGGGACGGGGAGGGTACAATGAGCAGTTCTTC

d_gene: NA
abundance: NA
j_gene: TRBJ2-2
len: 13
v_gene: TRBV29-1
CDR3aa: CSVIEGGTGELFF
CDR3nt: TGCAGCGTTATTGAGGGTGGCACCGGGGAGCTGTTTTTT

d_gene: NA
abundance: NA
j_gene: TRBJ1-2
len: 14
v_gene: TRBV7-2
CDR3aa: CASSFVPEDYGYTF
CDR3nt: TGTGCCAGCAGCTTTGTCCCAGAGGACTATGGCTACACCTTC

d_gene: NA
abundance: NA
j_gene: TRBJ2-1
len: 16
v_gene: TRBV5-1
CDR3aa: CASSPPGASSYNEQFF
CDR3nt: TGCGCCAGCAGCCCTCCGGGGGCCAGCTCCTACAATGAGCAGTTCTTC

d_gene: TRBD2
abundance: few
j_gene: TRBJ2-3
len: 18
v_gene: TRBV7-2
CDR3aa: CASSLELLAGASTDTQYF
CDR3nt: TGTGCCAGCAGCTTAGAGTTGCTAGCGGGGGCTTCCACAGATACGCAGTATTTT

d_gene: TRBD1
abundance: NA
j_gene: TRBJ2-1
len: 15
v_gene: TRBV9
CDR3aa: CASSASGQTLNEQFF
CDR3nt: TGTGCCAGCAGCGCCTCGGGACAGACCCTCAATGAGCAGTTCTTC